The sequence of this T cell receptor (beta chain) was determined in a study of shared clonotypes between healthy human individuals. Overall study results and limits: Naive subsets, compared against memory subsets, generally had larger estimated richness values.

The CDR3 consists of 17 residues. Germline assignment: CDR1 SGHAT and CDR2 FQNNGV. V shed 4 bases and J shed 1 base, with 18 bases lying between them. Remarks on this clone: What it binds is unknown.

CD45RO-negative, CCR7-selected cells formed the naive CD8 fraction, which excluded terminally differentiated effector memory CD45RA+ cells. In replicate PCRs of sorted subsets, 150 to 200 ng DNA, approximately 30,000 T cell genomes, was used. Sequencing was performed with immunoSEQ multiplex PCR; in TCRdb, only in-frame clones are kept and a portion is missing. The sample contains about 1.9 million clones, about 93% of which appear only once. Specimen: naive CD8+ T cells from PBMCs. The chain is built from TRBV11-2 and TRBJ2-3; D gene uncertain. The TCR originated in a man between 18 and 35 years old in good health. Some clones in this sample may be carry-over from other donors' samples. This CDR3 reads CASSSRVTARGTDTQYF. The CDR3 bases are TGTGCCAGCAGCTCACGTGTGACGGCCCGGGGCACAGATACGCAGTATTTT.